This paragraph reports one T cell receptor beta chain. The CDR3 consists of 13 residues. The germline V gene has CDR1 MNHEY and CDR2 SVGAGI. Trimming cost V 10 bases and J 1 base, with 11 bases left between them. Repertoires were generated with immunoSEQ multiplex PCR, while TCRdb's copy carries only in-frame clones and drops some. The sample lists 400,000 to 550,000 clones; approximately 90% were seen once. The data derive from a study of blood T cell repertoires in COVID-19. The wider study: From T cells, B-cell-depleted T cells, or PBMCs came the material, which was cDNA or gDNA.

The chain combines TRBV6-5 with TRBJ1-5; the D gene is possibly TRBD1 (5 bases). This clonotype was obtained from a woman aged 18-35 years with acute COVID-19. Sequencing input: PBMCs or T cells enriched from blood (not recorded which). CDR3 sequence (DNA): TGTGCCACCCTGGGGGGGAGCAATCAGCCCCAGCATTTT. Amino acids: CATLGGSNQPQHF.